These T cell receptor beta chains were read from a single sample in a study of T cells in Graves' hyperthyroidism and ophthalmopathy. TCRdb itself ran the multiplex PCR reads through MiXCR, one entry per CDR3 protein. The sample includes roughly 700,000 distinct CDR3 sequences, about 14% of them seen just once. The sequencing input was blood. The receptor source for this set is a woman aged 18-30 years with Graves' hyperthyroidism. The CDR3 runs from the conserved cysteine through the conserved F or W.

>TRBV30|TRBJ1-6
CAGGQGIGSPLHF
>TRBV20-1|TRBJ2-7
CSARLQGALGEQYF
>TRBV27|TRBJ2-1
CASSFSGTRNEQFF
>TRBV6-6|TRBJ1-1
CASSYGGALAEAFF
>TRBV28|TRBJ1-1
CASSVPYTEAFF
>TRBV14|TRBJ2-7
CASSQETGVTYEQYF
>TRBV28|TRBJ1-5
CASSFAGGGSNQPQHF
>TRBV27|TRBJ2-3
CASSPIGLAGGGTDTQYF
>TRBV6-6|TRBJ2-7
CASSYSDRTYEQYF
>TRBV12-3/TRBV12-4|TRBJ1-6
CASSLQGNSPLHF
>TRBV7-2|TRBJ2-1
CASSLRAGGGNNEQFF
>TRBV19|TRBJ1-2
CASTREGRGKGYTF
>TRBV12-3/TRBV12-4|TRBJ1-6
CASTQREGSPLHF
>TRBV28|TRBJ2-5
CASSYGLAGGETQYF
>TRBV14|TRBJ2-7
CASSQSTSGSAYEQYF
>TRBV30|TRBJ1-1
CAWSVMDTEAFF
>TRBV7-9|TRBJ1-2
CASSLTGGNGYTF